This T cell receptor (beta chain) was sequenced during a study of T cells in women clearing cervical HPV infection. Study background: Cases were women with histologically confirmed HPV16-related CIN3 or worse, including 2 invasive cancers. Only a few women had HLA typing results available.

The V segment lost 4 bases and the J segment 5 bases; nucleotides outside the gene matches: 10. This CDR3 comprises 14 residues. Germline-derived CDR1 and CDR2 are GTSNPN and SVGIG (reference sequence). As for this clone: The read gets to within 3 residues of the CDR3 end, and the germline J gene fills in the rest.

TCRdb's table, derived via immunoSEQ multiplex PCR, lists solely in-frame clones and lacks some. The sample data list around 31,000 clones. This rearrangement joins TRBV30 to TRBJ2-5; 7 nucleotides match TRBD1. Sequenced input: blood buffy coat. The clonotype was recovered from a woman aged 18-69 years with a cervical HPV16 infection that either progressed to CIN3+ or cleared (not recorded which). The CDR3 loop is CAWTRTGLGETQYF. Incomplete CDR3 DNA: TGTGCCTGGACCAGGACAGGTCTAGGGGAGACC.